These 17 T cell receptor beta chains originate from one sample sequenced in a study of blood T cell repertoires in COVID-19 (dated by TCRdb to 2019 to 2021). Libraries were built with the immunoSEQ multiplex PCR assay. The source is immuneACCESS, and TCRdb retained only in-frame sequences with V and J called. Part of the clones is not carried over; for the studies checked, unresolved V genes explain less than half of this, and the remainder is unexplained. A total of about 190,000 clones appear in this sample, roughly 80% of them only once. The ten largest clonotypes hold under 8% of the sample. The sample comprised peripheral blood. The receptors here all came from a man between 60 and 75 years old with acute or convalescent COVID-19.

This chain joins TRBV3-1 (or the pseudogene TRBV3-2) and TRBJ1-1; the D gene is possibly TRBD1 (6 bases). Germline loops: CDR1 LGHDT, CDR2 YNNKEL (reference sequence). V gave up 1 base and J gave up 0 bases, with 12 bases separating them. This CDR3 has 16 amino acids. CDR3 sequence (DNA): TGTGCCAGCAGCCAAGCGGGGGGCTTAATGAACACTGAAGCTTTCTTT. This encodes CASSQAGGLMNTEAFF.

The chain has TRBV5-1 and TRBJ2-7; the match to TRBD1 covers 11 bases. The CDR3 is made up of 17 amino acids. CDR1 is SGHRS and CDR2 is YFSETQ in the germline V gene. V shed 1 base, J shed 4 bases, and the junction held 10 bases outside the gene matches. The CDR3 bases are TGCGCCAGCAGCTTGCTACCCGGACAGGGGGCCTTTTACGAGCAGTACTTC. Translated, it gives CASSLLPGQGAFYEQYF.

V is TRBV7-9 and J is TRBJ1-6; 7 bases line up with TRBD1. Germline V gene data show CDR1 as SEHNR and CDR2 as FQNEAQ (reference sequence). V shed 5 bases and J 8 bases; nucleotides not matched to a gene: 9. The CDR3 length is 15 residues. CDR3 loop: CASSPAQTGYSPLHF. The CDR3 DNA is TGTGCCAGCAGCCCCGCCCAGACAGGGTATTCACCCCTCCACTTT.

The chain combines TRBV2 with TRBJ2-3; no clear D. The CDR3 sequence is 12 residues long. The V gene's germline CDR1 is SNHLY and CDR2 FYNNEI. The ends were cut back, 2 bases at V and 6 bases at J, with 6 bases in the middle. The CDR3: CASSEFSDTQYF. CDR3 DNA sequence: TGTGCCAGCAGTGAATTCTCCGATACGCAGTATTTT.

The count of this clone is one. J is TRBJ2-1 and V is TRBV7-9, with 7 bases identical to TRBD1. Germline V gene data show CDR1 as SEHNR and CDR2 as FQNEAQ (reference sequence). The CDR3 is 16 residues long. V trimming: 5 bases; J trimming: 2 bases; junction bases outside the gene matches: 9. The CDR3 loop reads CASSPRDSPTYNEQFF. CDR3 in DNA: TGTGCCAGCAGCCCACGGGACAGTCCTACCTACAATGAGCAGTTCTTC.

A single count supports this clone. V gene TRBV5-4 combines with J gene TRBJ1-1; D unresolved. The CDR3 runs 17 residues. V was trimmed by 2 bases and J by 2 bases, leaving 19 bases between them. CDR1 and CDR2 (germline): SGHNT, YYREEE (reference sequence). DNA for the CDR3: TGTGCCAGCAGCTTTGGAAGCGCTCGGGTTTTAAACACTGAAGCTTTCTTT. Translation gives CASSFGSARVLNTEAFF.

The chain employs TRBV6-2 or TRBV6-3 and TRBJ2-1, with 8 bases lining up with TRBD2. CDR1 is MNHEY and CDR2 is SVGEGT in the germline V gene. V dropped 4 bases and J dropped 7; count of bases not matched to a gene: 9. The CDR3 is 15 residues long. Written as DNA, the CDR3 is TGTGCCAGCAGTTGGGCCAGCGGGAGCGCTAATGAGCAGTTCTTC. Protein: CASSWASGSANEQFF.

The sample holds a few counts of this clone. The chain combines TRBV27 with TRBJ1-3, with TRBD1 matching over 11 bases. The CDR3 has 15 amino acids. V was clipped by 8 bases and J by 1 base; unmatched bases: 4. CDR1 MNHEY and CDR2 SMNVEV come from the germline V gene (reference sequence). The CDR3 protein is CASSGQGASGNTIYF. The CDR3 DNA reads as TGTGCCAGCTCTGGACAGGGGGCATCTGGAAACACCATATATTTT.

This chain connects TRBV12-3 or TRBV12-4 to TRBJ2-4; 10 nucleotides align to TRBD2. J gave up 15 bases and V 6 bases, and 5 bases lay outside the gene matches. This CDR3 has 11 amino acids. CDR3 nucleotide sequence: TGTGCCAGCAGGAGCGGGGGGGCCTCGTACTTC. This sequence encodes CASRSGGASYF.

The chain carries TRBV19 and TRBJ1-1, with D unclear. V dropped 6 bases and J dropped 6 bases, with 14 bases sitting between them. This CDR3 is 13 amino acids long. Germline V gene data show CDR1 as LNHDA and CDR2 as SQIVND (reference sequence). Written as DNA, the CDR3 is TGTGCCAGTAGCCCAAGAGGGCTGGCTGAAGCTTTCTTT. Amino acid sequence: CASSPRGLAEAFF.

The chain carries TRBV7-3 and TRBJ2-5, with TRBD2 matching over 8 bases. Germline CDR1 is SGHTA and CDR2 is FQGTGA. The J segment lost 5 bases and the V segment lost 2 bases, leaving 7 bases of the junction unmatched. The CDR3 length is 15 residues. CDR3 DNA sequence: TGTGCCAGCAGCTTAGACGGGAGGGCCGGGGAGACCCAGTACTTC. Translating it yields CASSLDGRAGETQYF.

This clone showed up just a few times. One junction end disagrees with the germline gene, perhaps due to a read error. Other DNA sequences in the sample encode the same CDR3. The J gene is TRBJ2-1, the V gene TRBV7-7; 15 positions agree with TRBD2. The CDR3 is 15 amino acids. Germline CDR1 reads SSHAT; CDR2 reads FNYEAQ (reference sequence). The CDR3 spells CASSLGLAGGNEQFF. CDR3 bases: TGTGCTAGCAGCTTGGGACTAGCGGGGGGTAATGAGCAGTTCTTC.

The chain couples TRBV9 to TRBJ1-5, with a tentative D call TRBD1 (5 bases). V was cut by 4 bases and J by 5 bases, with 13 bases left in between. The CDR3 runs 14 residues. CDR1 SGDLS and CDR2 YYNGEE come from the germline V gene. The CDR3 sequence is CASSLQGGDQPQHF. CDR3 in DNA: TGTGCCAGCAGCCTGCAGGGTGGAGATCAGCCCCAGCATTTT.

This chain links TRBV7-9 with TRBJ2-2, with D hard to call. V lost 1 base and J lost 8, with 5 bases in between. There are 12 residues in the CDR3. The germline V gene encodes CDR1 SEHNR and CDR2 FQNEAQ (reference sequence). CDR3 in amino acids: CASSLGTGELFF. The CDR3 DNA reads TGTGCCAGCAGCTTAGGAACAGGGGAGCTGTTTTTT.

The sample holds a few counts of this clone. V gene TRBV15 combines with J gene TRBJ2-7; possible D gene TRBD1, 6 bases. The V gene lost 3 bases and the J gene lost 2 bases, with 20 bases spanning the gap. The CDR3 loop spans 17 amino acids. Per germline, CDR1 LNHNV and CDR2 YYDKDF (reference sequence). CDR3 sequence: CATSRGHPTATTYEQYF. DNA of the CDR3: TGTGCCACCAGCAGGGGACACCCGACAGCAACTACCTACGAGCAGTACTTC.

Here the CDR3 DNA reads TGTGCCAGCAGCTATAATCGACAGGGGTTAGAAGCTTTCTTT. It translates to CASSYNRQGLEAFF. V and J are TRBV7-2 and TRBJ1-1; 8 bases align to TRBD1. The junction had 9 bases not matched to a gene; V was cut back by 4 bases and J by 8 bases. The CDR3 spans 14 residues. Looked up from germline, CDR1 is SGHTA and CDR2 is FQGNSA.

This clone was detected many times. CDR3 DNA sequence: TGTGCCAGCAGTTACTCGACAGGGGGCTATGGCTACACCTTC. Amino acid sequence: CASSYSTGGYGYTF. V usage is TRBV6-2 or TRBV6-3 and J usage is TRBJ1-2; TRBD1 matches 9 bases. Germline CDR1 is MNHEY and CDR2 is SVGEGT. Trimming cost V 0 bases and J 4 bases; bases outside gene matches: 0. CDR3 size: 14 residues.